This TCR beta chain appears in the sequencing data of a study of T cell clonotyping in hematopoietic cell transplantation (dated by TCRdb to the early 2020s). Notes on the research overall: Pretransplant recipient samples were obtained after cytoreduction. In the study, more than 120 blood samples were gathered from approximately 35 consecutive transplant recipients and their related donors. Patients were recruited between 2015 and 2017 and followed until September 2020 or death. Broad study findings and their caveats: After transplant, TCR diversity in recipients dropped, and pathologically expanded clonotypes increased progressively from day 30 to day 180. Recipient repertoires showed only a small fraction of overlap with donor repertoires, and over 97% appeared de novo at the given depth. Broader TCR repertoire diversity after transplant was predicted by Inverse Simpson Index values from donors and from recipients before transplant. The sample size was limited, and CD4 and CD8 repertoire contributions could not be separated because cells were not sorted.

With regard to this clone: It lacks a known antigen. Per-base quality was not reported, and no clone a single base away is much larger than it.

With the immunoSEQ assay, which is a bias-controlled multiplex PCR relying on V- and J-specific primers, TCR beta CDR3 regions were amplified from genomic DNA. In a second PCR step, the CDR3 amplicons were tagged with a proprietary barcode plus Illumina adapter sequences. CDR3 libraries were sequenced on an Illumina MiSeq instrument. The study's processing was this. Export and quality control were done with immunoSEQ Analyzer 3.0, while downstream analyses used R Bioconductor and Immunarch. Only productive rearrangements within the normalized downsampled data set were used in the calculation of repertoire metrics. In the normalized cohort, a clonotype counted as pathologically expanded if the clonotype was larger than 5 templates. Repertoire diversity was measured with the Inverse Simpson Index. The non-normalized data set was used for CMV-specificity analyses so that all clonotypes could be captured. Held by TCRdb, this immuneACCESS table contains in-frame sequences only and omits some clones. Under half of the omission traces to an unresolved V gene where checked; the cause of the rest is unknown. V, J and clone size reflect that table, while D and trimming were determined from the DNA. The sample table shows approximately 50,000 clones, and 86% are seen once. Clones ranked in the top ten supply 5.9% of the sample.

The sample's time point, from its label and the paper: recipient sample about 28 days before transplant, after cytoreduction. Blood samples were obtained from recipients approximately 28 days before transplant and at days 30, 100 and 180 after transplant. Nuclei Lysis Solution was used to extract genomic DNA from fresh or cryopreserved unfractionated peripheral blood mononuclear cells. Sequences SGDLS (CDR1) and YYNGEE (CDR2) are obtained from the germline V gene. The V and J ends are trimmed by 2 bases and 4 bases, leaving 10 bases between them. From the cysteine up to the phenylalanine, the CDR3 has a length of 14 residues. Left in the record is the CDR3 DNA by itself, 42 bases read in frame from the first base.

The sequence came from a man between 60 and 75 years old with biphenotypic leukemia. Some clones in this sample may be carry-over from other donors' samples. This material consisted of peripheral blood mononuclear cells, taken before stem cell transplant. This chain joins TRBV9 to TRBJ1-3, with the identity of the D gene unclear. The CDR3 protein: CASSVTTSGNTIYF. The DNA sequence is as follows: TGTGCCAGCAGCGTCACCACCTCCGGAAACACCATATATTTT.